Below, 27 T cell receptor beta chains from the same sample are listed, as sequenced in a study of read filtering for tumor transcriptome and immune sequencing. The library was built from around 400 ng RNA with molecular barcoded adaptors for alpha/delta and beta/gamma chains. TCRdb re-called the reads with MiXCR, one entry per CDR3 protein. The sample consists of tens of thousands of distinct CDR3 sequences, roughly 13% of them appearing once. Sequencing used a population of CD138-negative cells sorted from bone marrow. These receptors were obtained from a donor at least 40 years old with multiple myeloma.

There are a few counts of this clonotype. The chain couples TRBV20-1 to TRBJ2-1; TRBD1 matches at 10 bases. Germline V CDR1 and CDR2: DFQATT, SNEGSKA (reference sequence). Trimming removed 3 bases from V and 6 bases from J; junction bases left unmatched: 8. The CDR3 runs 15 residues. CDR3 in amino acids: CSASNRQGASNEQFF. The CDR3, as DNA: TGCAGTGCTAGTAACAGACAGGGGGCTAGCAATGAGCAGTTCTTC.

This clonotype was seen at least ten times. The gene calls are TRBV7-9 and TRBJ2-2; the D is unclear. This CDR3 has 15 residues. The V gene lost 0 bases and the J gene lost 0 bases, with 5 bases spanning the gap. The germline V gene encodes CDR1 SEHNR and CDR2 FQNEAQ (reference sequence). The CDR3 DNA sequence: TGTGCCAGCAGCTTAGCTGGGACGAACACCGGGGAGCTGTTTTTT. Encoded protein: CASSLAGTNTGELFF.

The chain is built from TRBV6-2 or TRBV6-3 and TRBJ2-7; TRBD2 agrees at 9 bases. The CDR3 spans 14 residues. Germline lookup yields CDR1 MNHEY and CDR2 SVGEGT. Trimming cost V 6 bases and J 7 bases; bases outside gene matches: 10. CDR3 amino acids: CASSRLRSGGEQYF. The CDR3 DNA reads TGTGCCAGCAGCCGCCTTAGGAGCGGGGGGGAGCAGTACTTC.

This clonotype has ten or more counts. CDR3 region: CASSPDWGNTGELFF. The CDR3 DNA follows: TGCGCCAGCAGCCCCGACTGGGGCAACACCGGGGAGCTGTTTTTT. The chain combines TRBV5-1 with TRBJ2-2; perhaps TRBD1 as D (5 bases). The ends were cut back, 4 bases at V and 2 bases at J, with 12 bases in the middle. CDR1 SGHRS and CDR2 YFSETQ come from the germline V gene. The CDR3 length is 15 residues.

This clonotype has at least ten counts. The rearrangement uses TRBV29-1 and TRBJ2-5, with TRBD2 matching 8 bases. Losses at the gene ends were 6 bases for V and 2 bases for J; bases not matched to a gene: 11. Germline V gives CDR1 SQVTM, CDR2 ANQGSEA. The CDR3 has 15 amino acids. The chain's CDR3 is CSVAHPLAGQETQYF. The CDR3, as DNA: TGCAGCGTCGCCCACCCTTTAGCGGGACAAGAGACCCAGTACTTC.

A few counts support this clonotype. One end of the junction is discordant with germline, which a read error may explain. The chain has TRBV29-1 and TRBJ2-3; unclear D gene. This CDR3 spans 12 amino acids. Germline CDR1 SQVTM, CDR2 ANQGSEA. CDR3 in DNA: TGCAGCGTTCGCAGAGGTACAGATACGCAGTTTTTT. Protein product: CSVRRGTDTQFF.

A few counts support this clonotype. Given a much more abundant clone one base away, this may be a read error. The chain uses TRBV20-1 and TRBJ1-5; TRBD1 might be the D (5 bases). V lost 4 bases and J 2 bases, leaving 9 bases between the germline ends. Per the germline V gene, CDR1 is DFQATT and CDR2 is SNEGSKA (reference sequence). This CDR3 is 13 amino acids long. The CDR3 region is CSANLGGNQPQHF. The CDR3 DNA sequence: TGCAGTGCTAACTTAGGGGGCAATCAGCCCCAGCATTTT.

The rearrangement uses TRBV7-2 and TRBJ2-1; D is uncertain. The CDR3 covers 15 residues. Between the trimmed V and J ends, which lost 2 bases and 2 bases, there was a span of 10 bases. Germline assignment: CDR1 SGHTA and CDR2 FQGNSA. The CDR3 nucleotides are TGTGCCAGCAGCTTAATACCATCCCCCTACAATGAGCAGTTCTTC. As protein: CASSLIPSPYNEQFF. Full variable domain (outside the CDR3, taken from reference TRBV7-2 and TRBJ2-1): GAGVSQSPSNKVTEKGKDVELRCDPISGHTALYWYRQSLGQGLEFLIYFQGNSAPDKSGLPSDRFSAERTGGSVSTLTIQRTQQEDSAVYLCASSLIPSPYNEQFFGPGTRLTVL.

This clonotype was found many times. The chain joins TRBV29-1 to TRBJ2-5; a weak D match, TRBD2 (5 bases). Trimming shortened V by 3 bases and J by 5 bases, and 10 bases separated the two germline ends. Germline assignment: CDR1 SQVTM and CDR2 ANQGSEA. The length of the CDR3 is 12 residues. CDR3 sequence: CSVEERRETQYF. The CDR3 bases are TGCAGCGTTGAGGAGCGGCGGGAGACCCAGTACTTC.

This clonotype was seen at least ten times. The rearrangement joins TRBV5-1 to TRBJ1-1; D possibly corresponds to TRBD1 (5 bases). Germline lookup yields CDR1 SGHRS and CDR2 YFSETQ. The CDR3 length is 15 residues. The V gene lost 0 bases and the J gene lost 1 base, with 10 bases spanning the gap. The CDR3: CASSLVDITNTEAFF. The CDR3 DNA follows: TGCGCCAGCAGCTTGGTGGACATCACGAACACTGAAGCTTTCTTT.

The CDR3 sequence: CASSPHLASTDTQYF. CDR3 DNA sequence: TGCGCCAGCAGCCCGCATCTAGCGAGCACAGATACGCAGTATTTT. This sequence joins TRBV5-1 and TRBJ2-3, with D possibly matching TRBD2 (6 bases). The V gene lost 4 bases and the J gene lost 0 bases, with 12 bases spanning the gap. The CDR3 loop spans 15 amino acids. Germline V CDR1 and CDR2: SGHRS, YFSETQ. Full variable domain (remainder filled in from reference TRBV5-1 and TRBJ2-3): KAGVTQTPRYLIKTRGQQVTLSCSPISGHRSVSWYQQTPGQGLQFLFEYFSETQRNKGNFPGRFSGRQFSNSRSEMNVSTLELGDSALYLCASSPHLASTDTQYFGPGTRLTVL.

This clonotype was counted at least ten times. The chain links TRBV19 to TRBJ1-5, with D hard to call. The germline V gene encodes CDR1 LNHDA and CDR2 SQIVND (reference sequence). The CDR3 covers 14 residues. Trimming left V 3 bases short and J 2 bases short, with 8 bases between. The CDR3 region is CASSISAGNQPQHF. DNA for the CDR3: TGTGCCAGTAGTATCAGTGCGGGCAATCAGCCCCAGCATTTT. The full variable domain, its missing parts supplied by reference TRBV19 and TRBJ1-5, is DGGITQSPKYLFRKEGQNVTLSCEQNLNHDAMYWYRQDPGQGLRLIYYSQIVNDFQKGDIAEGYSVSREKKESFPLTVTSAQKNPTAFYLCASSISAGNQPQHFGDGTRLSIL.

This clonotype was observed at least ten times. The chain couples TRBV5-8 to TRBJ2-4; D possibly corresponds to TRBD2 (6 bases). Germline-derived CDR1 and CDR2 are SGHTS and YDEGEE. This CDR3 is 15 amino acids long. The V end was cut by 4 bases, the J end by 2 bases, with 13 bases between. The CDR3 DNA sequence: TGTGCCAGCAGCCAGGGACTCCTGACCAAAAACATTCAGTACTTC. Protein: CASSQGLLTKNIQYF.

This clonotype was recorded at least ten times. This chain joins TRBV28 and TRBJ2-1; D is uncertain. Trimming pared 7 bases from V and 5 bases from J, leaving 6 bases between. The CDR3 length is 11 residues. The germline CDR1 and CDR2 sequences are MDHEN and SYDVKM. DNA of the CDR3: TGTGCCAGCATTAGGAACAATGAGCAGTTCTTC. The encoded protein is CASIRNNEQFF.

This clonotype has a count of ten or more. The chain employs TRBV5-1 and TRBJ2-3, with a possible D match to TRBD2 (5 bases). Germline V lookup: CDR1 SGHRS, CDR2 YFSETQ. With 1 base removed from V and 3 bases from J, the gap between germline ends came to 12 bases. The CDR3 spans 15 residues. The CDR3 spells CASSLSVRRTDTQYF. CDR3 DNA: TGCGCCAGCAGCTTGAGTGTGCGGAGGACAGATACGCAGTATTTT.

The sample holds a few counts of this clonotype. A single base separates this from a much larger clone, so it may be a read error. This chain links TRBV21-1 with TRBJ1-4. TRBV21-1 is an annotated pseudogene. CDR3 length: 14 amino acids. The CDR3 nucleotides are TGTGCCAGCAGCAAAAGATGCACTAATGAAAAACTGTTTTTT. Translating it yields CASSKRCTNEKLFF.

This clonotype has at least ten counts. This chain links TRBV7-2 with TRBJ2-7; no clear D gene. This CDR3 is 12 amino acids long. Germline CDR1 SGHTA, CDR2 FQGNSA. Trimming pared 1 base from V and 5 bases from J, leaving 6 bases between. CDR3 sequence: CASSLDSDEQYF. Here the CDR3 DNA reads TGTGCCAGCAGCTTAGACTCGGACGAGCAGTACTTC.

At least ten counts were recorded for this clonotype. The CDR3 nucleotides read TGTGCCAGCAGTCAATTACCGGGGACAGGGGATGAAAAACTGTTTTTT. Amino acids: CASSQLPGTGDEKLFF. The chain carries TRBV28 and TRBJ1-4; 10 nucleotides match TRBD1. CDR3 length equals 16 residues. CDR1 and CDR2 from the germline V gene are MDHEN and SYDVKM. Germline trimming cut 5 bases from V and 6 bases from J; bases unmatched to any gene: 9.

This clonotype appeared many times. The chain uses TRBV19 and TRBJ2-7; 10 nucleotides line up with TRBD2. Looked up from germline, CDR1 is LNHDA and CDR2 is SQIVND (reference sequence). The V gene end was trimmed by 3 bases and the J gene end by 4 bases; junction bases not matched to a gene: 6. CDR3 length equals 15 residues. CDR3 loop: CASSISASGGYEQYF. CDR3 nucleotide sequence: TGTGCCAGTAGTATTTCGGCTAGCGGGGGTTACGAGCAGTACTTC.

With respect to this clonotype: One end of the junction is discordant with germline, which a read error may explain. The rearrangement links TRBV12-3 or TRBV12-4 to TRBJ1-1, with no clear D. This CDR3 contains 12 residues. CDR3 bases: TGTGCCAGCACCATACTCCTGAGGGAAGCTTCCTTT. Encoded protein: CASTILLREASF.

As to this clonotype: A single base is all that separates this from a far larger clone, so a read error is likely. V is TRBV11-2 and J is TRBJ2-7; D ambiguous. The V gene's germline CDR1 is SGHAT and CDR2 FQNNGV. The CDR3 extends over 13 amino acids. Trimming pared 5 bases from V and 7 bases from J, leaving 15 bases between. The chain's CDR3 is CASSPMVGSEQYF. The CDR3, as DNA: TGTGCCAGCAGCCCCATGGTGGGAAGTGAGCAGTACTTC.

Many counts were recorded for this clonotype. The chain combines TRBV20-1 with TRBJ1-1, with TRBD1 as a possible D gene (6 bases). V was shortened by 8 bases and J by 3 bases, with 28 bases between the two germline ends. CDR1 and CDR2 from the germline V gene are DFQATT and SNEGSKA (reference sequence). The CDR3 extends over 17 amino acids. The CDR3 coding sequence is TGCAGTACTCTAGTCATTGGGGGCATTCACCCCGACACTGAAGCTTTCTTT. Its translation is CSTLVIGGIHPDTEAFF.

At least ten counts were recorded for this clonotype. The chain combines TRBV7-3 with TRBJ2-1; 7 positions match TRBD1. The V gene's germline CDR1 is SGHTA and CDR2 FQGTGA. Trimming at V came to 1 base and at J to 3 bases, leaving 3 bases not matched to a gene. The CDR3 extends over 15 amino acids. CDR3 region: CASSLKAGGYNEQFF. For the CDR3, the DNA is TGTGCCAGCAGCTTAAAGGCAGGGGGCTACAATGAGCAGTTCTTC.

On this clonotype: This may stem from a read error, because a much larger clone lies one nucleotide away. This chain uses TRBV12-5 with TRBJ2-3, with TRBD1 identical over 8 bases. CDR3 length equals 17 residues. The J segment lost 1 base and the V segment lost 5 bases, leaving 11 bases of the junction unmatched. The germline gives CDR1 LGHNT, CDR2 FRNRAP. The DNA of the CDR3 is TGTGCTAGTGGTATGGGAGCCCTGACAGGGGGCACAGATACGCAGTATTTT. This sequence encodes CASGMGALTGGTDTQYF.

Details on this clonotype: A much larger clone lies a single base off, so this may be a read error. The J gene is TRBJ2-4, the V gene TRBV15; D gene ambiguous. Per the germline V gene, CDR1 is LNHNV and CDR2 is YYDKDF (reference sequence). The CDR3 spans 15 residues. V was clipped by 0 bases and J by 0 bases, with 6 bases between them. The CDR3 nucleotides read TGTGCCACCAGCAGAGACCGTCTAGCCAAAAACATTCAGTACTTC. This encodes CATSRDRLAKNIQYF.

This clonotype was counted at least ten times. The rearrangement links TRBV16 to TRBJ2-1; D is perhaps TRBD1 or TRBD2 (5 bases each). V gave up 2 bases and J gave up 5 bases, with 13 bases separating them. The length of the CDR3 is 15 residues. Germline-derived CDR1 and CDR2 are KGHSY and FQNENV. CDR3: CASSQLSWGNNEQFF. The CDR3, as DNA: TGTGCCAGCAGCCAACTGAGTTGGGGGAACAATGAGCAGTTCTTC.

This clonotype was counted at least ten times. V usage is TRBV20-1 and J usage is TRBJ2-1; D perhaps matches TRBD2 (6 bases). V lost 6 bases and J 8 bases, leaving 11 bases between the germline ends. This CDR3 is built from 11 residues. Germline loops: CDR1 DFQATT, CDR2 SNEGSKA (reference sequence). CDR3 residues: CSAAGLHEQFF. DNA for the CDR3: TGCAGTGCCGCGGGGCTCCATGAGCAGTTCTTC.